The 11 T cell receptor beta chains in this list originate from one sample, sequenced in a study of control samples from healthy donors and cancer patients. Here immunoSEQ multiplex PCR was the method, and the copy in TCRdb shows in-frame clones only, minus some. The sample yields almost 85,000 clones, roughly 93% seen once. Sequencing was carried out using blood. These receptors originate from a woman aged 18-29 years in good health.

This clone was detected only once. The J gene is TRBJ1-5, the V gene TRBV27; 7 bases map to TRBD1. In germline, CDR1 is MNHEY, CDR2 SMNVEV (reference sequence). Unmatched junction bases numbered 4, after V lost 5 bases and J lost 6 bases. The CDR3 sequence is 13 residues long. The CDR3 DNA is TGTGCCAGCAGTCCGGACAGGTTTCAGCCCCAGCATTTT. Translating gives CASSPDRFQPQHF.

This rearrangement joins TRBV7-2 to TRBJ2-3; D not certain. V lost 2 bases to trimming and J lost 4 bases, with 4 bases between them. This CDR3 is 12 amino acids long. Germline CDR1 and CDR2: SGHTA and FQGNSA. The CDR3 loop is CASSLLADTQYF. In DNA, the CDR3 is TGTGCCAGCAGCTTATTGGCAGATACGCAGTATTTT.

This chain connects TRBV5-1 to TRBJ2-7; the D gene could be TRBD1 or TRBD2 (5 bases each). Germline V gene data show CDR1 as SGHRS and CDR2 as YFSETQ. The V end lost 3 bases, the J end lost 6 bases, and 16 bases lay between the germline ends. The CDR3 consists of 14 residues. The CDR3 protein is CASSSGTRLVEQYF. The CDR3, as DNA: TGCGCCAGCAGCTCCGGGACCCGGTTGGTCGAGCAGTACTTC.

This chain connects TRBV6-5 to TRBJ2-1; D is possibly TRBD2 (6 bases). Germline CDR1 and CDR2: MNHEY and SVGAGI. Trimming took off 10 bases at V and 4 bases at J, with 17 bases between the two ends. This CDR3 is 14 amino acids long. CDR3 in amino acids: CATQTGAGYNEQFF. CDR3 nucleotides: TGTGCCACCCAAACGGGAGCTGGGTACAATGAGCAGTTCTTC.

This chain uses TRBV11-3 with TRBJ2-7, with D unclear. V gave up 0 bases and J gave up 5 bases, with 8 bases separating them. Germline V CDR1 and CDR2: SGHNT, YENEEA. The CDR3 has 13 residues. The CDR3 here is CASSLDSLDEQYF. CDR3 DNA: TGTGCCAGCAGCTTAGATTCATTGGACGAGCAGTACTTC.

This clone showed up just once. The chain employs TRBV27 and TRBJ1-6, with TRBD1 as a possible D gene (6 bases). V was trimmed by 5 bases and J by 9 bases, leaving 14 bases between them. Germline values: CDR1 MNHEY, CDR2 SMNVEV (reference sequence). The CDR3 sequence is 14 residues long. CDR3 residues: CASSPQGLASPLHF. CDR3 DNA: TGTGCCAGCAGTCCGCAGGGGCTCGCTTCACCCCTCCACTTT.

The J gene is TRBJ2-6, the V gene TRBV6-2 or TRBV6-3; D ambiguous. This CDR3 region has 15 residues. Between the trimmed V and J ends, which lost 4 bases and 0 bases, there was a span of 7 bases. The germline V gene encodes CDR1 MNHEY and CDR2 SVGEGT. This CDR3 reads CASSWESSGANVLTF. The DNA for the CDR3 is TGTGCCAGCAGTTGGGAAAGCTCTGGGGCCAACGTCCTGACTTTC.

The chain uses TRBV6-7 and TRBJ1-2; D ambiguous. TRBV6-7 falls under the ORF class, with uncertain function. The V and J ends lost 0 bases and 4 bases respectively, with 12 bases between them. There are 15 residues in the CDR3. The CDR3 DNA reads as TGTGCCAGCAGTTACTCAGAACTTTGCGCCTATGGCTACACCTTC. Protein: CASSYSELCAYGYTF.

This rearrangement joins TRBV28 to TRBJ1-5, with 9 nucleotides matching TRBD1. With V trimmed by 7 bases and J by 4 bases, 11 bases remained unmatched. Per the germline V gene, CDR1 is MDHEN and CDR2 is SYDVKM. The CDR3 sequence is 16 residues long. The CDR3 nucleotides are TGTGCCAGCAACCTATTCGACAGGGGGGTAAATCAGCCCCAGCATTTT. Its translation is CASNLFDRGVNQPQHF.

This rearrangement joins TRBV19 to TRBJ1-1; no firm D call. The CDR3 covers 13 residues. Germline lookup yields CDR1 LNHDA and CDR2 SQIVND (reference sequence). V lost 6 bases to trimming and J lost 4 bases, with 12 bases between them. The CDR3 DNA sequence: TGTGCCAGTAGCACTAGACAAACCACTGAAGCTTTCTTT. Translating it yields CASSTRQTTEAFF.

The gene calls are TRBV7-9 and TRBJ1-1; a possible D gene is TRBD1 (6 bases). V was pared by 2 bases and J by 6 bases, with 13 bases between. Looked up from germline, CDR1 is SEHNR and CDR2 is FQNEAQ (reference sequence). The CDR3 spans 14 residues. The CDR3 is CASSLSGDGPEAFF. As DNA, the CDR3 is TGTGCCAGCAGCTTATCAGGGGACGGCCCTGAAGCTTTCTTT.